A single sample is the source of the 5 T cell receptor beta chains below, sequenced in a study of T cell responses to AZD1222 COVID-19 vaccine (dated by TCRdb to about 2021). Receptors were amplified or captured by the immunoSEQ multiplex PCR assay. This immuneACCESS table, as held by TCRdb, lists in-frame sequences with V and J called but not all clones. Of the missing ones, under half trace to an unresolved V gene in checked studies; the others have no known cause. The sample contains approximately 140,000 clones, under 95% of them found a single time. The top ten constitute less than 3.5% of the sample. Per the publication, the time point label means: baseline before first vaccination. The sample's treatment or condition label, decoded: meningococcal conjugate vaccine given as trial control. The source material was peripheral blood, sampled on day 0 of MenACWY control vaccination. The receptors were gathered from an adult in good health.

The rearrangement joins TRBV5-1 to TRBJ1-6; D is unresolved. The V end was cut by 0 bases, the J end by 7 bases, with 11 bases between. Germline lookup yields CDR1 SGHRS and CDR2 YFSETQ. The CDR3 consists of 15 residues. This chain's CDR3 is CASSLAGKTNSPLHF. DNA of the CDR3: TGCGCCAGCAGCTTGGCCGGGAAAACCAATTCACCCCTCCACTTT.

The chain couples TRBV30 to TRBJ2-1; tentative D call: TRBD1 (5 bases). The CDR3 totals 13 residues. Deletions cut 1 base from V and 4 bases from J, with 8 bases between. Germline CDR1 is GTSNPN and CDR2 is SVGIG (reference sequence). CDR3 sequence reads: CAWSAGLYNEQFF. CDR3 in DNA: TGTGCCTGGAGTGCAGGGTTGTACAATGAGCAGTTCTTC.

The CDR3 sequence: CASRRRTGTGSEQYF. In nucleotides, the CDR3 is TGTGCCAGTAGGAGACGGACGGGAACTGGAAGCGAGCAGTACTTC. V and J are TRBV19 and TRBJ2-7; maybe TRBD2 (5 bases). The CDR3 spans 15 residues. Deletions cut 6 bases from V and 6 bases from J, with 21 bases between. From germline, CDR1 is LNHDA and CDR2 SQIVND (reference sequence).

V usage is TRBV27 and J usage is TRBJ1-4, with D possibly TRBD1 on 6 matching bases. This CDR3 has 13 residues. V was trimmed by 9 bases and J by 6 bases, leaving 14 bases between them. Germline CDR1 and CDR2: MNHEY and SMNVEV (reference sequence). The CDR3 bases are TGTGCCAGGAAACGGGACACTCATGAAAAACTGTTTTTT. It specifies CARKRDTHEKLFF.

The CDR3 sequence: CAWEKAGGREQYF. In DNA form, the CDR3 reads TGTGCCTGGGAGAAAGCGGGAGGAAGGGAGCAGTACTTC. The chain has TRBV30 and TRBJ2-7, with 9 bases aligning to TRBD2. This CDR3 spans 13 amino acids. J gave up 7 bases and V 5 bases, and 9 bases lay outside the gene matches. CDR1 is GTSNPN, CDR2 SVGIG, per germline (reference sequence).